The clone carrying this T cell receptor beta chain was recorded many times. Its antigen is not identified. CDR1 and CDR2 from the germline V gene are SGHVS and FNYEAQ. This CDR3 has 15 residues. V lost 1 base to trimming and J lost 3 bases, with 9 bases between them. The data stem from a study of response to subunit inactivated influenza vaccine. In TCRdb, the RT-PCR reads were re-called with MiXCR into one record per CDR3 protein. The repertoire holds over 750,000 distinct CDR3 sequences, approximately 22% seen once, with roughly a tenth in the top ten. Study-wide results and limits: New T cells are recruited in small numbers by each seasonal influenza vaccination, according to the authors' suggestion.

The chain couples TRBV7-6 to TRBJ2-2; no reliable D call. The TCR originated in a man in his fifties or sixties who received an inactivated influenza vaccine. The sequencing used PBMCs from blood, collected about 5 days after vaccination. CDR3 region: CASSLGHSYTGELFF. In DNA form, the CDR3 reads TGTGCCAGCAGCTTAGGTCACAGCTACACCGGGGAGCTGTTTTTT.